Shown below are 29 T cell receptor beta chains from a single sample sequenced in a study of blood T cell repertoires in COVID-19 (dated by TCRdb to 2018 to 2020). Library prep was done by the immunoSEQ multiplex PCR assay. The table comes from immuneACCESS by way of TCRdb, which keeps in-frame sequences with V and J called. Part of the clones is missing from these tables; in studies checked, under half for an unresolved V gene and the rest for unknown reasons. This sample is represented by more than 300,000 clones; approximately 89% of them were singletons. The ten largest clonotypes hold approximately 1.9% of the sample. Sequences were obtained from PBMCs or T cells enriched from blood (not recorded which). The receptors originated from a man aged 35-49 years in a cohort exposed to, infected with or recovered from COVID-19 (not recorded which).

V and J are TRBV9 and TRBJ2-1, with TRBD2 matching 7 bases. V was pared by 0 bases and J by 9 bases, with 9 bases of the junction left unmatched. This CDR3 region has 15 residues. Per the germline V gene, CDR1 is SGDLS and CDR2 is YYNGEE. CDR3: CASSVEGALASEQFF. As DNA, the CDR3 is TGTGCCAGCAGCGTAGAGGGAGCACTAGCGTCTGAGCAGTTCTTC. Using reference TRBV9 and TRBJ2-1 for the parts outside the CDR3, the full variable domain is DSGVTQTPKHLITATGQRVTLRCSPRSGDLSVYWYQQSLDQGLQFLIQYYNGEERAKGNILERFSAQQFPDLHSELNLSSLELGDSALYFCASSVEGALASEQFFGPGTRLTVL.

The J gene is TRBJ2-1, the V gene TRBV5-1; 8 bases match TRBD1. The V segment lost 0 bases and the J segment 7 bases; nucleotides outside the gene matches: 6. CDR1 and CDR2 (germline): SGHRS, YFSETQ. The CDR3 loop spans 15 amino acids. The CDR3 loop reads CASSLEGTGLNEQFF. The CDR3 nucleotides read TGCGCCAGCAGCTTGGAAGGGACAGGATTAAATGAGCAGTTCTTC.

This clone was recorded a few times. The chain recombines TRBV5-6 with TRBJ1-6; 9 bases line up with TRBD1. Unmatched junction bases numbered 6, after V lost 4 bases and J lost 7 bases. Germline-derived CDR1 and CDR2 are SGHDT and YYEEEE. This CDR3 is 15 amino acids long. CDR3 sequence: CASSHNRGQNSPLHF. The DNA of the CDR3 is TGTGCCAGCAGCCATAACAGGGGGCAGAATTCACCCCTCCACTTT.

DNA for the CDR3: TGTGCCTGGAATTTAGGGGGTGTTCAGCCCCAGCATTTT. Translated, it gives CAWNLGGVQPQHF. V gene TRBV30 combines with J gene TRBJ1-5; D perhaps matches TRBD1 (6 bases). The CDR3 contains 13 residues. In germline, CDR1 is GTSNPN, CDR2 SVGIG (reference sequence). Trimming cost V 4 bases and J 6 bases, with 13 bases left between them.

This clone was seen a single time. The V gene is TRBV6-5, the J gene TRBJ2-1; no firm D call. Trimming removed 0 bases from V and 2 bases from J, with 8 bases in between. CDR3 size: 15 residues. Germline V gives CDR1 MNHEY, CDR2 SVGAGI. The CDR3 coding sequence is TGTGCCAGCAGTTACTCTCAGTTGGCCTACAATGAGCAGTTCTTC. Translating gives CASSYSQLAYNEQFF.

The CDR3 DNA follows: TGCGCCAGCAGTGATCGGACATACGAGCAGTACTTC. Residues: CASSDRTYEQYF. The chain couples TRBV10-1 to TRBJ2-7, with D possibly matching TRBD1 (5 bases). This CDR3 contains 12 residues. Trimming stripped 3 bases from V and 4 bases from J, with 7 bases between. Germline values: CDR1 WNHNN, CDR2 SYGVQD (reference sequence).

The rearrangement links TRBV11-3 to TRBJ2-3; no clear D gene. The V gene's germline CDR1 is SGHNT and CDR2 YENEEA. The germline V and J ends were trimmed by 2 bases and 1 base, with 7 bases remaining between them. The CDR3 is 14 residues long. As DNA, the CDR3 is TGTGCCAGCAGCTTAACGGCGGGCACAGATACGCAGTATTTT. Amino acid sequence: CASSLTAGTDTQYF.

This chain joins TRBV30 and TRBJ2-1; D possibly corresponds to TRBD1 (5 bases). Per germline, CDR1 GTSNPN and CDR2 SVGIG (reference sequence). The CDR3 loop spans 16 amino acids. V was trimmed by 1 base and J by 1 base, leaving 14 bases between them. CDR3 in amino acids: CAWSAMWGKSYNEQFF. The CDR3 DNA sequence: TGTGCCTGGAGTGCTATGTGGGGCAAGTCCTACAATGAGCAGTTCTTC.

This clone has just a few counts. The chain links TRBV28 to TRBJ1-2; possibly TRBD1 for D (5 bases). The germline gives CDR1 MDHEN, CDR2 SYDVKM. V was clipped by 6 bases and J by 3 bases, with 11 bases between them. The CDR3 is 13 residues long. CDR3 loop: CASSPGGYYGYTF. The CDR3 DNA reads TGTGCCAGCAGCCCCGGGGGGTACTATGGCTACACCTTC.

The genes are TRBV6-5 and TRBJ2-1; D remains ambiguous. In germline, CDR1 is MNHEY, CDR2 SVGAGI. The V and J ends lost 0 bases and 4 bases respectively, with 13 bases between them. This CDR3 has 16 residues. The CDR3 nucleotides read TGTGCCAGCAGTTACTCTATCCTTACTTATTACAATGAGCAGTTCTTC. The encoded protein is CASSYSILTYYNEQFF.

This chain connects TRBV3-1 (or the pseudogene TRBV3-2) to TRBJ2-5, with 13 bases that match TRBD2. The CDR3 totals 16 residues. Germline CDR1 LGHDT, CDR2 YNNKEL (reference sequence). V was pared by 6 bases and J by 5 bases, with 9 bases of the junction left unmatched. Written as DNA, the CDR3 is TGTGCCAGCAGTCTTAGACTAGCGGGAGGTATGGAGACCCAGTACTTC. Residues: CASSLRLAGGMETQYF.

CDR3 protein: CASRIGQGLSYEQYF. CDR3 bases: TGTGCCAGCAGGATAGGACAGGGGCTCTCCTACGAGCAGTACTTC. V usage is TRBV6-6 and J usage is TRBJ2-7; 9 bases line up with TRBD1. This CDR3 is 15 amino acids long. CDR1 is MNHNY, CDR2 SVGAGI, per germline (reference sequence). The V segment lost 6 bases and the J segment 0 bases; nucleotides outside the gene matches: 6.

The chain carries TRBV2 and TRBJ1-2, with D unclear. CDR3 length: 14 amino acids. CDR1 SNHLY and CDR2 FYNNEI come from the germline V gene. The germline V and J ends were trimmed by 4 bases and 0 bases, with 9 bases remaining between them. CDR3 region: CASSGTVANYGYTF. In DNA form, the CDR3 reads TGTGCCAGCAGTGGTACGGTGGCTAACTATGGCTACACCTTC.

V is TRBV3-1 (or the pseudogene TRBV3-2) and J is TRBJ1-1; the D is unclear. The ends were cut back, 4 bases at V and 2 bases at J, with 14 bases in the middle. Germline CDR1 and CDR2: LGHDT and YNNKEL (reference sequence). CDR3 length equals 15 residues. This CDR3 is CASSPTTPGNTEAFF. CDR3 nucleotides: TGTGCCAGCAGCCCGACGACACCAGGAAACACTGAAGCTTTCTTT.

The rearrangement links TRBV15 to TRBJ1-6; D is unclear. This CDR3 contains 14 residues. V was shortened by 0 bases and J by 9 bases, with 9 bases between the two germline ends. Germline CDR1 is LNHNV and CDR2 is YYDKDF (reference sequence). The CDR3 nucleotides read TGTGCCACCAGCAGAGATCTCGAGGGTTCACCCCTCCACTTT. Residues: CATSRDLEGSPLHF.

This chain uses TRBV28 with TRBJ1-6, with 7 bases fitting TRBD1. V was clipped by 2 bases and J by 7 bases; unmatched bases: 5. CDR3 size: 15 residues. Germline V gene lookup returns CDR1 MDHEN and CDR2 SYDVKM. CDR3 in amino acids: CASSLPGQVNSPLHF. The CDR3 region has the DNA TGTGCCAGCAGTTTACCCGGACAGGTGAATTCACCCCTCCACTTT.

The rearrangement links TRBV27 to TRBJ1-5; 7 positions match TRBD1. CDR3 length: 15 amino acids. Germline values: CDR1 MNHEY, CDR2 SMNVEV (reference sequence). J lost 1 base, V lost 6 bases, and 6 bases had no gene match. CDR3 sequence reads: CASRDQGVSNQPQHF. As DNA, the CDR3 is TGTGCCAGCAGGGATCAGGGGGTGAGCAATCAGCCCCAGCATTTT.

The gene calls are TRBV5-1 and TRBJ1-2; the match to TRBD1 covers 7 bases. Germline values: CDR1 SGHRS, CDR2 YFSETQ. V lost 4 bases and J lost 4; bases outside the gene matches: 13. This CDR3 spans 16 amino acids. CDR3: CASSQGGQIQRYGYTF. CDR3 in DNA: TGCGCCAGCAGCCAGGGGGGTCAGATTCAACGCTATGGCTACACCTTC.

The chain links TRBV10-2 to TRBJ2-3, with 10 bases lining up with TRBD2. With V trimmed by 7 bases and J by 4 bases, 5 bases remained unmatched. This CDR3 region has 14 residues. Germline V gene lookup returns CDR1 WSHSY and CDR2 SAAADI. The CDR3, as DNA: TGCGCCAGCACCCTAGCGGGAGCTGCAGATACGCAGTATTTT. The encoded protein is CASTLAGAADTQYF.

The chain couples TRBV5-1 to TRBJ2-3; the D is unclear. In germline, CDR1 is SGHRS, CDR2 YFSETQ. The CDR3 runs 14 residues. V was shortened by 0 bases and J by 1 base, with 6 bases between the two germline ends. In DNA form, the CDR3 reads TGCGCCAGCAGCTTGGAGCACGGCACAGATACGCAGTATTTT. Encoded protein: CASSLEHGTDTQYF.

This chain joins TRBV19 and TRBJ1-5, with 8 nucleotides matching TRBD1. The CDR3 is 18 amino acids. The germline CDR1 and CDR2 sequences are LNHDA and SQIVND (reference sequence). The ends lost 4 bases at V and 5 bases at J; junction bases unmatched: 16. This CDR3 is CASSNSPTSGTGYQPQHF. In DNA, the CDR3 is TGTGCCAGTAGTAATAGCCCTACATCCGGGACAGGTTATCAGCCCCAGCATTTT. Filled out from reference TRBV19 and TRBJ1-5, the complete variable domain reads DGGITQSPKYLFRKEGQNVTLSCEQNLNHDAMYWYRQDPGQGLRLIYYSQIVNDFQKGDIAEGYSVSREKKESFPLTVTSAQKNPTAFYLCASSNSPTSGTGYQPQHFGDGTRLSIL.

Turning to this clone: One end of the junction does not line up with germline, which may come from a read error. This chain uses TRBV5-8 with TRBJ1-1; D gene unclear. Germline lookup yields CDR1 SGHTS and CDR2 YDEGEE. CDR3 size: 16 residues. CDR3 sequence: CASTLGIRQDSPEAFF. The DNA for the CDR3 is TGTGCCAGCACCTTGGGAATCCGGCAGGATTCACCCGAAGCTTTCTTT.

The J gene is TRBJ1-6, the V gene TRBV2; no reliable D call. CDR3 size: 15 residues. The V gene's germline CDR1 is SNHLY and CDR2 FYNNEI. The germline V and J ends were trimmed by 0 bases and 7 bases, with 10 bases remaining between them. This CDR3 is CASSEARSGNSPLHF. In DNA form, the CDR3 reads TGTGCCAGCAGTGAAGCGCGGTCCGGAAATTCACCCCTCCACTTT.

CDR3 nucleotide sequence: TGTGCCACCAGTGACCCCGGACTAGCCGCAAGGGGGACCCAGTACTTC. Translating it yields CATSDPGLAARGTQYF. The chain combines TRBV24-1 with TRBJ2-5; TRBD2 matches 8 bases. Germline V gives CDR1 KGHDR, CDR2 SFDVKD. This CDR3 is 16 amino acids long. V shed 4 bases, J shed 7 bases, and the junction held 13 bases outside the gene matches.

The rearrangement links TRBV7-6 to TRBJ2-1; no reliable D call. Germline assignment: CDR1 SGHVS and CDR2 FNYEAQ. The CDR3 is 15 amino acids. V lost 5 bases to trimming and J lost 0 bases, with 11 bases between them. The DNA of the CDR3 is TGTGCCAGCAGCCGAGACCGGAGCTCCTACAATGAGCAGTTCTTC. It is translated as CASSRDRSSYNEQFF.

The chain employs TRBV18 and TRBJ1-1; possibly TRBD1 for D (5 bases). Germline CDR1 is KGHSH and CDR2 is LQKENI. The CDR3 consists of 12 residues. Trimming pared 3 bases from V and 7 bases from J, leaving 9 bases between. CDR3: CASSPQGNEAFF. DNA for the CDR3: TGTGCCAGCTCACCCCAGGGAAATGAAGCTTTCTTT. Combining the CDR3 with reference TRBV18 and TRBJ1-1 gives the whole variable domain NAGVMQNPRHLVRRRGQEARLRCSPMKGHSHVYWYRQLPEEGLKFMVYLQKENIIDESGMPKERFSAEFPKEGPSILRIQQVVRGDSAAYFCASSPQGNEAFFGQGTRLTVV.

The J gene is TRBJ2-7, the V gene TRBV9; 10 nucleotides match TRBD1. There are 17 residues in the CDR3. V gave up 0 bases and J gave up 5 bases; unmatched junction bases: 11. The germline V gene encodes CDR1 SGDLS and CDR2 YYNGEE. CDR3 loop: CASSVVSRRTGGNEQYF. The CDR3 nucleotides are TGTGCCAGCAGCGTAGTCTCTAGGAGGACAGGGGGAAACGAGCAGTACTTC.

The genes are TRBV6-5 and TRBJ2-7, with 7 nucleotides matching TRBD1. There are 15 residues in the CDR3. Germline CDR1 and CDR2: MNHEY and SVGAGI. Germline trimming cut 0 bases from V and 3 bases from J; bases unmatched to any gene: 5. CDR3 sequence: CASSYSGGRGYEQYF. CDR3 bases: TGTGCCAGCAGTTACTCAGGGGGCAGGGGCTACGAGCAGTACTTC.

The genes are TRBV5-1 and TRBJ1-6; possibly TRBD1 for D (6 bases). Germline lookup yields CDR1 SGHRS and CDR2 YFSETQ. The V gene lost 1 base and the J gene lost 7 bases, with 12 bases spanning the gap. This CDR3 has 15 residues. In DNA form, the CDR3 reads TGCGCCAGCAGCTTGATGACAGGCATCAATTCACCCCTCCACTTT. Protein: CASSLMTGINSPLHF.